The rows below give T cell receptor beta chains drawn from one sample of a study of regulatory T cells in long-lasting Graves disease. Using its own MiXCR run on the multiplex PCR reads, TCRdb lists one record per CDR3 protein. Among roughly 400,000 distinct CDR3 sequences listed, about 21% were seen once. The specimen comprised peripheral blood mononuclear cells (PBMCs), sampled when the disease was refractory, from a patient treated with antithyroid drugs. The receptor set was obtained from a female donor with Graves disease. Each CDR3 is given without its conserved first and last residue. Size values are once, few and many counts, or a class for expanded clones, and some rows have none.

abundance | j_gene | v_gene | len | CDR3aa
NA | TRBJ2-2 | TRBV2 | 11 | ASRGEGVGELF
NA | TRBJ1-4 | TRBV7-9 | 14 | ASSWGQGFRNEKLF
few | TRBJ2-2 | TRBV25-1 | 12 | ASTPGAGTGELF
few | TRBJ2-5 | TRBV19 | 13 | ASSIGRGFAETQY
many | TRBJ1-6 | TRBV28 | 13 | ASSLWAQNNSPLH
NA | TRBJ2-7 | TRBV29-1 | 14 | SVLTFGTRGLYEQY
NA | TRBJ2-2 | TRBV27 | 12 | ASSFGGSVGELF
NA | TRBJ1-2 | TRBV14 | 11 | ASSHDRAHGYP
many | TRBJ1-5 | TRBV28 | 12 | ASSPDRENQPQH
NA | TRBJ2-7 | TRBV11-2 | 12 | ASSFAGRGYEQY
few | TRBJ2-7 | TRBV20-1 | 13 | SATLPDRGLYEQY
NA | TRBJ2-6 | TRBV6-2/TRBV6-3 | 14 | ASSLARGTGANVLT
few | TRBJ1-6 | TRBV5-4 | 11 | ATCPRVGSPLH
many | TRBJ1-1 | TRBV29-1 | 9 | SVEGGLEAF
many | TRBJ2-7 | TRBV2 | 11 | ASRGTFHYEQY
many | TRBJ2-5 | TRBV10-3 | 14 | AISSDIQWGQETQY
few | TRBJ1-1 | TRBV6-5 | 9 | ASSYALEAF
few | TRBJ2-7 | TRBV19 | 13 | ASSKLAEGVYEQY
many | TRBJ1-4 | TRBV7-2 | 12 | ASSLGPSGEKLF
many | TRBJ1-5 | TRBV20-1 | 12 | SASLGFGNQPQH
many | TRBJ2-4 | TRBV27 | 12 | ASSPGTPGDIQY
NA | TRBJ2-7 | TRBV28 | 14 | ASSKAQDRTGYEQY
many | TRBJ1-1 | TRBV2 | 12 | ASIKGQGNTEAF
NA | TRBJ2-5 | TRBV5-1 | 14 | ASSPDGSGSGETQY
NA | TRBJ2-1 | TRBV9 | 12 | ASSVASGRNEQF
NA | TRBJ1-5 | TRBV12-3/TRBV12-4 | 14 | ASSGQDKVNNQPQH